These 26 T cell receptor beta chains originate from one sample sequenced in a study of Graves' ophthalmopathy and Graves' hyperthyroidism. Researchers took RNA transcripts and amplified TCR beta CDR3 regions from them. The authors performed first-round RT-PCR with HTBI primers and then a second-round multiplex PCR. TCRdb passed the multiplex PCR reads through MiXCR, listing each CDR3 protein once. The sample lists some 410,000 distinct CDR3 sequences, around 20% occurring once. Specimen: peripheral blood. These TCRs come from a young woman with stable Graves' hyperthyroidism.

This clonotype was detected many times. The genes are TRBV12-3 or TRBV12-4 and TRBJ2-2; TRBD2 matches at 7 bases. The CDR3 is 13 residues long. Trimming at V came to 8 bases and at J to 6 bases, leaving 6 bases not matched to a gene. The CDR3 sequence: CASGGSKSGELFF. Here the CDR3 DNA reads TGTGCCAGCGGCGGGAGTAAGTCCGGGGAGCTGTTTTTT.

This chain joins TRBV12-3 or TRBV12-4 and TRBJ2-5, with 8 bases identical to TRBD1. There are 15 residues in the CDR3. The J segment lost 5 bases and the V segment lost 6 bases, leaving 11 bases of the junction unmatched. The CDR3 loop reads CASSQGQGGGETQYF. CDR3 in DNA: TGTGCCAGCAGCCAAGGACAGGGAGGAGGGGAGACCCAGTACTTC.

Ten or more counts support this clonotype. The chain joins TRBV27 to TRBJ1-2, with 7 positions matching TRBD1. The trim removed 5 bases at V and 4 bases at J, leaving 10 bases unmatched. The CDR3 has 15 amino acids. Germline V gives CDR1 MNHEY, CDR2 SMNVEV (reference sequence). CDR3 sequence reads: CASSVDDRAPYGYTF. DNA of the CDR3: TGTGCCAGCAGTGTGGACGACAGGGCTCCCTATGGCTACACCTTC.

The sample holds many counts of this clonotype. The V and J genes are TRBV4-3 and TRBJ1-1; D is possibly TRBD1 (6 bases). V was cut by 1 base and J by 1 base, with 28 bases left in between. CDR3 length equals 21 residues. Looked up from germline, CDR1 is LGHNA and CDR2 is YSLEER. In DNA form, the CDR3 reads TGCGCCAGCAGCCAAGTACCAGGGGCACCCAGGGGCGCGATGTCGAACACTGAAGCTTTCTTT. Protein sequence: CASSQVPGAPRGAMSNTEAFF.

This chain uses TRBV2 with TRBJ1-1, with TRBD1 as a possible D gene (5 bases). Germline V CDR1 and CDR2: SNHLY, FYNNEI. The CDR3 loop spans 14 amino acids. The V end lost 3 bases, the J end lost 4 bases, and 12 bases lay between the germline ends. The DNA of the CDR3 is TGTGCCAGCAGTGAGAATGGTGGGGGCACTGAAGCTTTCTTT. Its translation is CASSENGGGTEAFF.

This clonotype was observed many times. The CDR3 DNA is TGTGCCAGCAGCCTGGGACAGTGGGGCACTGAAGCTTTCTTT. Amino acid sequence: CASSLGQWGTEAFF. The chain links TRBV27 to TRBJ1-1; 7 positions match TRBD1. The CDR3 consists of 14 residues. V shed 6 bases, J shed 4 bases, and the junction held 8 bases outside the gene matches. CDR1 is MNHEY and CDR2 is SMNVEV in the germline V gene (reference sequence).

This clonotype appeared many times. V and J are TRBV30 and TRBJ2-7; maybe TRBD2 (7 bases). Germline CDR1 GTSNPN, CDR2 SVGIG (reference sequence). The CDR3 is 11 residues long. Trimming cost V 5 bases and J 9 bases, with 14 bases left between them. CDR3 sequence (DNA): TGTGCCTGGGCGGCGGGGGCGGCGCAGTACTTC. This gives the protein CAWAAGAAQYF.

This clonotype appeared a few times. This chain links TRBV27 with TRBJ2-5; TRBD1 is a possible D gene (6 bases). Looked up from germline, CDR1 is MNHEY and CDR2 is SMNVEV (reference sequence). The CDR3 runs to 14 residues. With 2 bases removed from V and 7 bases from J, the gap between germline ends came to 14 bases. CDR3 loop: CASSLITGSGTQYF. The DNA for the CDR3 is TGTGCCAGCAGTTTAATTACAGGGTCGGGGACCCAGTACTTC.

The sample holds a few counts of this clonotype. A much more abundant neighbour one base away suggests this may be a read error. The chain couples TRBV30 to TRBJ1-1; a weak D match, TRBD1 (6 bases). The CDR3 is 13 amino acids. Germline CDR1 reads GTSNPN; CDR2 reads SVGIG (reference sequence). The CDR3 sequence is CAFTYDRNTEACF. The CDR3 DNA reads TGTGCCTTCACGTACGACAGGAACACTGAAGCTTGCTTT.

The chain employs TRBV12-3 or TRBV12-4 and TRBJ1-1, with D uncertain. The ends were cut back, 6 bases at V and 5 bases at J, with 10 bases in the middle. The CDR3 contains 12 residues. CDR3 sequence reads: CASRTERTEAFF. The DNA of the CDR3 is TGTGCCAGCAGAACCGAACGGACTGAAGCTTTCTTT.

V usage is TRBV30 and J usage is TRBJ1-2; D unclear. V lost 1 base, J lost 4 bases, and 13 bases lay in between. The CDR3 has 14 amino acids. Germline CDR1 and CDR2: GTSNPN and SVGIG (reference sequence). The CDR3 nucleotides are TGTGCCTGGAGTGGATTTCAGAAAACCTATGGCTACACCTTC. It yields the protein CAWSGFQKTYGYTF.

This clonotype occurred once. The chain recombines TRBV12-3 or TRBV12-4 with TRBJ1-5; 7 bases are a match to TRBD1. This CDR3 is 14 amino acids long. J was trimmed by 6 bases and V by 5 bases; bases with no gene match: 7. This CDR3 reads CASSDTGARQPQHF. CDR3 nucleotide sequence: TGTGCCAGCAGTGATACAGGGGCTCGTCAGCCCCAGCATTTT.

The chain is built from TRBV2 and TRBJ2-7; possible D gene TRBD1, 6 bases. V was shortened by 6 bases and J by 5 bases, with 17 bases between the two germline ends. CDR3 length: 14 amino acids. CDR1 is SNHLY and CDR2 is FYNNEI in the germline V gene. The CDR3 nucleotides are TGTGCCAGCAGCGGAGCAGGGGTCAGGAACGAGCAGTACTTC. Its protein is CASSGAGVRNEQYF.

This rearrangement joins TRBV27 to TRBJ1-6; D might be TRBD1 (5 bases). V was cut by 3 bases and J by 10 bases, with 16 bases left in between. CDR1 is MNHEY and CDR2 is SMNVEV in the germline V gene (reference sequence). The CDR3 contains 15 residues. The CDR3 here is CASSLATRGASPLHF. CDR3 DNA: TGTGCCAGCAGTTTGGCGACTAGGGGTGCCTCACCCCTCCACTTT.

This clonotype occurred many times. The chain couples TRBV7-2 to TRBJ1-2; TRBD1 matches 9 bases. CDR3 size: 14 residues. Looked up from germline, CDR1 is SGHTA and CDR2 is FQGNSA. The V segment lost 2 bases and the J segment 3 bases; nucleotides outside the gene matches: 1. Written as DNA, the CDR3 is TGTGCCAGCAGCTTAACAGGGGGCGACTATGGCTACACCTTC. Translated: CASSLTGGDYGYTF.

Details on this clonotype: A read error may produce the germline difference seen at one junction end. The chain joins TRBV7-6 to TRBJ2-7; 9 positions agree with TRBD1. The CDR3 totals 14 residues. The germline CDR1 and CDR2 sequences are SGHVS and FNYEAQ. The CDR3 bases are TGTGCCAGCAGCATGGGACAGGGAACATACGAGCAGTGCTTC. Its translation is CASSMGQGTYEQCF.

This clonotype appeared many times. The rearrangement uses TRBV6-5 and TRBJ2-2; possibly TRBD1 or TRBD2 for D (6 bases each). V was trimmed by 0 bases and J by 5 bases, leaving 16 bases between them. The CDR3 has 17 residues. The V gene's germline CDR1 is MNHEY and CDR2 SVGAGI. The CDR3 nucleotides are TGTGCCAGCAGTTACTCTCCTTGGGGGGCAGGTACCGGGGAGCTGTTTTTT. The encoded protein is CASSYSPWGAGTGELFF.

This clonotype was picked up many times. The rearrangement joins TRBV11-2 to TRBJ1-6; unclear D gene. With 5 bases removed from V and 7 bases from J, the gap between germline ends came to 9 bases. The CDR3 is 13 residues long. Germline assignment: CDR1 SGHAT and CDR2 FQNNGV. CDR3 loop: CASSLLGNSPLHF. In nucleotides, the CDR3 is TGTGCCAGCAGCCTCTTAGGGAATTCACCCCTCCACTTT.

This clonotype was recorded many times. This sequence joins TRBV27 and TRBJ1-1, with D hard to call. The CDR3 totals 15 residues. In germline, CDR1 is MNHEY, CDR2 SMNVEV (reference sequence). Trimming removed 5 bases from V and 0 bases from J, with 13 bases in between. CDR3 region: CASSPRRVVNTEAFF. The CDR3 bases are TGTGCCAGCAGTCCTCGCCGGGTGGTGAACACTGAAGCTTTCTTT.

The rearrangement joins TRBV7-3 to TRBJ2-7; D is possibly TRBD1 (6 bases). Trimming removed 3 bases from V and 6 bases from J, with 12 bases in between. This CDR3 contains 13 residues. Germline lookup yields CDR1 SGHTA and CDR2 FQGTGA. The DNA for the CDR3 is TGTGCCAGCAGCTTCTACCAGGGGAGCGAGCAGTACTTC. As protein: CASSFYQGSEQYF.

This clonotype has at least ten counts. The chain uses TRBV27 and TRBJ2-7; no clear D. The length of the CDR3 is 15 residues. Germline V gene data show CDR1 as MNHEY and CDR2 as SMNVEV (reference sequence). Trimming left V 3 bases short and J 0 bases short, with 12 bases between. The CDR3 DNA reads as TGTGCCAGCAGTTTGACGGGCCTCAGCTCCTACGAGCAGTACTTC. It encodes CASSLTGLSSYEQYF.

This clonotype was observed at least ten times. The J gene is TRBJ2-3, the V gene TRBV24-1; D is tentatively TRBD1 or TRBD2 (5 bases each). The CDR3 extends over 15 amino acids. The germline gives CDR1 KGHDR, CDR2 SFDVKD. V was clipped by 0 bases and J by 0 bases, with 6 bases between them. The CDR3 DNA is TGTGCCACCAGTGATTTGCGGGACAGCACAGATACGCAGTATTTT. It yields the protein CATSDLRDSTDTQYF.

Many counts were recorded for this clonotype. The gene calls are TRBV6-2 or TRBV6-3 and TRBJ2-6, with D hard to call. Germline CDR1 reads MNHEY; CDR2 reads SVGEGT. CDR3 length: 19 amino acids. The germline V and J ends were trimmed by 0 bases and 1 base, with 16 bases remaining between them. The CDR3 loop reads CASSYSKTSPRSGANVLTF. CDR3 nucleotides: TGTGCCAGCAGTTACTCAAAAACAAGCCCCCGGTCTGGGGCCAACGTCCTGACTTTC.

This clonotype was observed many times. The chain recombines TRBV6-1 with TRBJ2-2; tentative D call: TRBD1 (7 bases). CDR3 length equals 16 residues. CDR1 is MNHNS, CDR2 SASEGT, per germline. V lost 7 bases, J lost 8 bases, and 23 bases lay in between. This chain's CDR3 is CASTRQGPETSGELFF. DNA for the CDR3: TGTGCCAGCACCAGACAGGGTCCCGAGACTAGTGGGGAGCTGTTTTTT.

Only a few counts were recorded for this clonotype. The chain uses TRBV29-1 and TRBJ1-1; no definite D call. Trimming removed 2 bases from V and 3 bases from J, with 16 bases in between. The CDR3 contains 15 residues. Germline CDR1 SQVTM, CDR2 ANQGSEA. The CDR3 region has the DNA TGCAGCGTTGAATCTGGACTATTCTTGGACACTGAAGCTTTCTTT. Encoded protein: CSVESGLFLDTEAFF.

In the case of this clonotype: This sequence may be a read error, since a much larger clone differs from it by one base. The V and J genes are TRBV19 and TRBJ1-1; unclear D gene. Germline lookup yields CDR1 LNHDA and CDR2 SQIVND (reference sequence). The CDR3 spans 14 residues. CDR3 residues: CASSIPVGNTEACF. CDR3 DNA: TGTGCCAGTAGTATCCCCGTGGGCAACACTGAAGCTTGCTTT.